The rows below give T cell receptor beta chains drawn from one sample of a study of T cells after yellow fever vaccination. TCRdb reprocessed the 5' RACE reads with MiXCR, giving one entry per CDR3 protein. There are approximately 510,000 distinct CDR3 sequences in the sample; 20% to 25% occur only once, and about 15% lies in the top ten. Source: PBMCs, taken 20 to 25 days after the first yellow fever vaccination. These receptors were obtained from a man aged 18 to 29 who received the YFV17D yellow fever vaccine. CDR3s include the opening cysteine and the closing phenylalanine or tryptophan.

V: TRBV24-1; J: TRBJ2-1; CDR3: CATSTNGLAGIGANEQFF
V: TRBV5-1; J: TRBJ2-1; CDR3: CASSLWATSGYNEQFF
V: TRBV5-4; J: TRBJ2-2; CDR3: CASGATTGELFF
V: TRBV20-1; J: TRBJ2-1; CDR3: CSASSYNEQFF
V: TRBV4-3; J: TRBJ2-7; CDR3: CASSQDLGGIGYEQYF
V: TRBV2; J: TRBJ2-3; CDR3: CASSRQGGYTQYF
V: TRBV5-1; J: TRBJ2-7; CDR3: CASGSFHRSSYEQYF
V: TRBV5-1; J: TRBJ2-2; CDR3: CASSLGGAVGELFF
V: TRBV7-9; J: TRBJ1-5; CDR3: CASSPTGDQPQHF
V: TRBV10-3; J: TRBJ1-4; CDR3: CASSGTDNEKLFF
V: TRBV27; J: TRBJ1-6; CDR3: CASSSRRNSPLHF
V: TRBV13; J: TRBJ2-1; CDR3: CASSRQGANEQFF
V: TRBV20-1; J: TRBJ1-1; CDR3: CSASLAGILNTEAFF
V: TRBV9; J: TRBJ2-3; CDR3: CASSVSPDTDTQYF
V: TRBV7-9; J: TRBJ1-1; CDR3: CASSLEGPAEAFF
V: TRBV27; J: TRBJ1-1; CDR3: CASIGTAREAFF
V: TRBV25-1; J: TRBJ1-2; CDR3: CASRGQGYGYTF
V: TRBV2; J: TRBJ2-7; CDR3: CASSPGGFSYEQYF
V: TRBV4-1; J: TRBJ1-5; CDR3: CASSLGGIMGQPQHF
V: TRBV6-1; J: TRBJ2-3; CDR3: CASSTGMGGADTQYF
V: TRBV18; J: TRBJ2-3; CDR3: CASSAVRGRRDTQYF
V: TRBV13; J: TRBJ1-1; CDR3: CASSKRQGASTEAFF
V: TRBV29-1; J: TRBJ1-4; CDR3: CSVERRTTNEKLFF
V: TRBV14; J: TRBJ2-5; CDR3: CASSLTGEGVETQYF
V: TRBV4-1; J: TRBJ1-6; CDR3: CASSQEEGSPLHF
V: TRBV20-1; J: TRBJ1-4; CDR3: CSARDGGLSKKLFF
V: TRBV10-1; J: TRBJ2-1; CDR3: CASSDGDGGPYNEQFF
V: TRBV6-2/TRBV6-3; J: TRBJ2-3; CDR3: CASSWATSGTDTQYF
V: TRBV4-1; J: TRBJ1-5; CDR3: CASSPYAQSNQPQHF
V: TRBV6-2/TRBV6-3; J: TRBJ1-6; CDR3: CASSYRRANSPLHF
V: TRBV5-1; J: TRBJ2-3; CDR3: CASSLVPESTDTQYF
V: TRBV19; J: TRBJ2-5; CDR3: CASSIWAGKGETQYF
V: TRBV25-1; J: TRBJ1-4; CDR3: CASSAFNRAMTNEKLFF
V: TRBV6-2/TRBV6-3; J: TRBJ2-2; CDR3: CASSPGGPTRELFF
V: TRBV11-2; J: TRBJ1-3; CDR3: CASSLHRWSSGNTIYF
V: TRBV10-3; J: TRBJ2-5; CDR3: CATRPSGDQETQYF